The 4 T cell receptor beta chains given below trace back to one sample, sequenced in a study of T cell changes during pregnancy in multiple sclerosis. Clones were sequenced by immunoSEQ multiplex PCR, and TCRdb holds only the in-frame ones, with some missing. The data show about 110,000 clones, with roughly nine tenths seen just once and around 3.2% held by the top ten. This specimen consisted of peripheral blood, obtained after pregnancy. The source is a female donor with multiple sclerosis, enrolled in a pregnancy study.

V is TRBV2 and J is TRBJ2-1; D is uncertain. CDR1 and CDR2 from the germline V gene are SNHLY and FYNNEI. The V end lost 5 bases, the J end lost 0 bases, and 8 bases lay between the germline ends. The CDR3 is made up of 14 amino acids. CDR3 residues: CASSSLSSYNEQFF. The DNA for the CDR3 is TGTGCCAGCAGTTCTCTGAGCTCCTACAATGAGCAGTTCTTC. Full variable domain (rest looked up from reference TRBV2 and TRBJ2-1): EPEVTQTPSHQVTQMGQEVILRCVPISNHLYFYWYRQILGQKVEFLVSFYNNEISEKSEIFDDQFSVERPDGSNFTLKIRSTKLEDSAMYFCASSSLSSYNEQFFGPGTRLTVL.

This chain uses TRBV19 with TRBJ2-7, with a weak D call TRBD1 (5 bases). V was shortened by 3 bases and J by 2 bases, with 14 bases between the two germline ends. The CDR3 runs 15 residues. Per germline, CDR1 LNHDA and CDR2 SQIVND (reference sequence). The CDR3 spells CASSIQATRAYEQYF. Written as DNA, the CDR3 is TGTGCCAGTAGTATCCAGGCTACCAGGGCCTACGAGCAGTACTTC.

The chain joins TRBV18 to TRBJ1-6, with TRBD1 as a possible D gene (6 bases). The CDR3 is 20 amino acids. V was clipped by 3 bases and J by 9 bases, with 30 bases between them. Germline CDR1 reads KGHSH; CDR2 reads LQKENI. The CDR3 loop is CASSPTAGSRPAGAGSPLHF. CDR3 sequence (DNA): TGTGCCAGCTCACCCACAGCAGGGTCAAGGCCCGCGGGGGCTGGTTCACCCCTCCACTTT.

V is TRBV7-2 and J is TRBJ1-2, with no clear D. The CDR3 runs 15 residues. Germline V CDR1 and CDR2: SGHTA, FQGNSA. Trimming removed 1 base at V and 1 base at J, with 10 bases between. CDR3 region: CASSLDWSGNYGYTF. In DNA, the CDR3 is TGTGCCAGCAGCTTAGATTGGTCCGGTAACTATGGCTACACCTTC. The complete variable domain, with remaining parts taken from reference TRBV7-2 and TRBJ1-2, reads GAGVSQSPSNKVTEKGKDVELRCDPISGHTALYWYRQSLGQGLEFLIYFQGNSAPDKSGLPSDRFSAERTGGSVSTLTIQRTQQEDSAVYLCASSLDWSGNYGYTFGSGTRLTVV.